This T cell receptor beta chain was profiled in a study of CD4 T cell repertoires in COVID-19. Overall study context: Relabeled CFSE-low cells, IL-2-expanded for approximately 10 days, met spikes from other coronaviruses.

From germline, CDR1 is MNHEY and CDR2 SVGAGI. Deletions cut 0 bases from V and 3 bases from J, with 15 bases between. This CDR3 has 16 residues. The repertoire was sequenced with immunoSEQ multiplex PCR; TCRdb's copy has only in-frame clones and lacks some. This table has tens of thousands of clones, roughly 87% appearing once. No culture step preceded sequencing of the ex vivo isolated memory T cells. Points on this clone: The antigen is unknown.

General study findings and limits: SARS-CoV and/or HKU1 spike cultures shared between roughly 6.5 and 28% of SARS-CoV-2 clonotypes. Several top expanded SARS-CoV-2-reactive clonotypes were shared by two or three memory subsets.

This chain connects TRBV6-5 to TRBJ2-7; no clear D gene. The sequence was collected from a human donor who had COVID-19. The source material was central memory CD4+ T cells from blood, sampled before the COVID-19 pandemic. Here the CDR3 reads CASSYSRPQRLYEQYF. The CDR3 DNA follows: TGTGCCAGCAGTTACTCGCGGCCACAACGCCTCTACGAGCAGTACTTC.